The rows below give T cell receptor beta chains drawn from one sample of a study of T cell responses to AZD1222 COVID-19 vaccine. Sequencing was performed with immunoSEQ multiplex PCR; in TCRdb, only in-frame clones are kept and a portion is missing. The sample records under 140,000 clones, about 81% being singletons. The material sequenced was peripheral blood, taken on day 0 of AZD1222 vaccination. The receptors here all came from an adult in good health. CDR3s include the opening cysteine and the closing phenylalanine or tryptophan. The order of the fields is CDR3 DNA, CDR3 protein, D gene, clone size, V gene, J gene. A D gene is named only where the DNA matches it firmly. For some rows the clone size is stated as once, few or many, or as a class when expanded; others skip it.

TGTGCCAGCAGAATGGACAGACAGAACACTGAAGCTTTCTTT,CASRMDRQNTEAFF,.,.,TRBV6-4,TRBJ1-1
TGCGCCAGCTCCCCTAGCGGGAGACTCAATGAGCAGTTCTTC,CASSPSGRLNEQFF,TRBD2,.,TRBV10-1,TRBJ2-1
TGTGCCAGCAGGGAGGGCAGGGGGCTTCAGACCCAGTACTTC,CASREGRGLQTQYF,TRBD1,.,TRBV6-5,TRBJ2-5
TGTGCCAGGTTCTGTCCCGGGACAGGGGAGAGCTCCTACGAGCAGTACTTC,CARFCPGTGESSYEQYF,.,few,TRBV21-1,TRBJ2-7
TGTGCCAGCAGCTTGGGTCGGGGGGTTCGCAATCAGCCCCAGCATTTT,CASSLGRGVRNQPQHF,.,.,TRBV5-4,TRBJ1-5
TGTGCCAGCAGCTTACAGGGCTATGGAAGGGGCCAAGATACGCAGTATTTT,CASSLQGYGRGQDTQYF,.,.,TRBV11-3,TRBJ2-3
TGCGCCAGCAGCCAAGTTCGGGACGGCGGGGAGCTGTTTTTT,CASSQVRDGGELFF,.,few,TRBV4-3,TRBJ2-2
TGCGCCAGCAGCCTCCATCCCACAGGGGTGAGTGGCTACACCTTC,CASSLHPTGVSGYTF,TRBD1,once,TRBV4-3,TRBJ1-2
TGTGCCAGTAGTATAGGAGCGATCCCCTATGGCTACACCTTC,CASSIGAIPYGYTF,.,.,TRBV19,TRBJ1-2
TGCGCCAGCAGCCTAGAGTCCGGGGGGTATCAGCCCCAGCATTTT,CASSLESGGYQPQHF,.,.,TRBV4-1,TRBJ1-5
TGTGCCAGCAGCTCGGACAGACTCAGCAATCAGCCCCAGCATTTT,CASSSDRLSNQPQHF,.,once,TRBV28,TRBJ1-5
TGTGCCAGCAGTGAATACGGGGGCGGGACCCAGTACTTC,CASSEYGGGTQYF,.,.,TRBV25-1,TRBJ2-5
TGTGCCAGCAGACGTACCGCCGTGGCGGGACAACTTAACTATGGCTACACCTTC,CASRRTAVAGQLNYGYTF,.,.,TRBV28,TRBJ1-2
TGTGCCAGCAGTGAAGGGCCCCCCCCCTACGAGCAGTACTTC,CASSEGPPPYEQYF,.,.,TRBV2,TRBJ2-7
TGTGCCACCAGTGACCCCAGGGATACGCAGTATTTT,CATSDPRDTQYF,.,.,TRBV24-1,TRBJ2-3
TGTGCCAGCAGTTACTCTATAAAAAACGGGACAGCCGCTGGAAACACCATATATTTT,CASSYSIKNGTAAGNTIYF,TRBD1,.,TRBV6-7,TRBJ1-3
TGTGCCTGGAGTGACGGACAGCCGGGGGGGCCCCAGCATTTT,CAWSDGQPGGPQHF,.,.,TRBV30,TRBJ1-5
TGTGCCAGCAGCTACGACAGACTAGCGGTCTCCTACGAGCAGTACTTC,CASSYDRLAVSYEQYF,TRBD2,.,TRBV13,TRBJ2-7
TGTGCCAGCAGCGGAAACACCCCTTACGCTGAAGCTTTCTTT,CASSGNTPYAEAFF,.,.,TRBV7-8,TRBJ1-1
TGTGCCAGTAGTATAGAAACCCCTAGGGATGAGCAGTTCTTC,CASSIETPRDEQFF,.,few,TRBV19,TRBJ2-1